This T cell receptor beta chain was recorded in a study of T cells after yellow fever vaccination. The germline V and J ends were trimmed by 4 bases and 3 bases, with 10 bases remaining between them. This CDR3 region has 13 residues. CDR1 is SGHDT, CDR2 YYEEEE, per germline. The sample holds a few counts of this clonotype. It was through 5'RACE template switching that TCR cDNA was made, with a universal primer site and UMIs added. TCRdb analysed the 5' RACE reads with MiXCR anew, one entry per CDR3 protein. The sample contains around 590,000 distinct CDR3 sequences, around 12% of which appear only once.

The source material was PBMCs, sampled on the day of the yellow fever booster vaccination. The chain carries TRBV5-6 and TRBJ2-5, with unresolved D. This receptor was taken from a man aged 25 to 45 who received the YFV17D yellow fever vaccine. The CDR3 region is CASSAALKETQYF. The CDR3 nucleotides read TGTGCCAGCAGCGCTGCCCTCAAAGAGACCCAGTACTTC. The full variable domain, in which reference TRBV5-6 and TRBJ2-5 provide the parts outside the CDR3, is DAGVTQSPTHLIKTRGQQVTLRCSPKSGHDTVSWYQQALGQGPQFIFQYYEEEERQRGNFPDRFSGHQFPNYSSELNVNALLLGDSALYLCASSAALKETQYFGPGTRLLVL.